This passage covers 21 T cell receptor beta chains from one sample sequenced in a study of OX40 agonist ivuxolimab in advanced cancers. Using immunoSEQ multiplex PCR, the repertoire was profiled, and TCRdb retains in-frame clones only, with some absent. Here the sample spans roughly 70,000 clones, 82% being singletons. This material consisted of CD4+ or CD8+ T cells sorted from blood, taken in a trial of the OX40 agonist ivuxolimab. The source of these receptors is an adult with an advanced solid tumor such as melanoma, head and neck, liver or kidney cancer.

V gene TRBV15 combines with J gene TRBJ1-1; no definite D call. Germline CDR1 and CDR2: LNHNV and YYDKDF (reference sequence). The CDR3 is 14 residues long. Trimming pared 3 bases from V and 0 bases from J, leaving 8 bases between. The CDR3 reads CATSRAAMNTEAFF. The DNA for the CDR3 is TGTGCCACCAGCAGGGCAGCCATGAACACTGAAGCTTTCTTT. The complete variable domain, with remaining parts taken from reference TRBV15 and TRBJ1-1, reads DAMVIQNPRYQVTQFGKPVTLSCSQTLNHNVMYWYQQKSSQAPKLLFHYYDKDFNNEADTPDNFQSRRPNTSFCFLDIRSPGLGDTAMYLCATSRAAMNTEAFFGQGTRLTVV.

The chain combines TRBV6-4 with TRBJ2-3; D may be TRBD1 or TRBD2 (5 bases each). The ends were cut back, 2 bases at V and 2 bases at J, with 11 bases in the middle. The CDR3 has 15 amino acids. The germline CDR1 and CDR2 sequences are MRHNA and SNTAGT. The CDR3 DNA reads TGTGCCAGCAGTGACACGGGGCAGGTCACAGATACGCAGTATTTT. Translating gives CASSDTGQVTDTQYF.

The chain uses TRBV6-5 and TRBJ1-2; 7 bases agree with TRBD1. With 6 bases clipped from V and 6 bases from J, the junction kept 4 bases outside the gene matches. There are 12 residues in the CDR3. The germline gives CDR1 MNHEY, CDR2 SVGAGI. The CDR3 sequence: CASRDRWNGYTF. Written as DNA, the CDR3 is TGTGCCAGCAGGGACAGGTGGAATGGCTACACCTTC.

The genes are TRBV11-2 and TRBJ2-2, with D maybe TRBD2 (6 bases). V lost 2 bases, J lost 3 bases, and 10 bases lay in between. CDR1 is SGHAT, CDR2 FQNNGV, per germline. The CDR3 runs to 15 residues. The CDR3: CASSLSSGYTGELFF. CDR3 DNA: TGTGCCAGCAGCTTATCCAGCGGGTACACCGGGGAGCTGTTTTTT.

The genes are TRBV7-7 and TRBJ2-1, with D perhaps matching TRBD1 or TRBD2 (5 bases each). Germline V lookup: CDR1 SSHAT, CDR2 FNYEAQ (reference sequence). V was clipped by 5 bases and J by 5 bases, with 16 bases between them. The CDR3 has 15 residues. The CDR3 bases are TGTGCCAGCAGCCCCGGGACGGTTTTCAACAATGAGCAGTTCTTC. Translated: CASSPGTVFNNEQFF.

The chain links TRBV5-1 to TRBJ2-2; maybe TRBD2 (5 bases). Germline assignment: CDR1 SGHRS and CDR2 YFSETQ. V was shortened by 4 bases and J by 6 bases, with 16 bases between the two germline ends. The CDR3 spans 15 residues. The CDR3 coding sequence is TGCGCCAGCAGCCCCCCTTGGGAGCGAGCCGGGGAGCTGTTTTTT. Protein product: CASSPPWERAGELFF.

This clone was recorded once. DNA of the CDR3: TGTGCCAGCTCCAGGCGGTCAACGAGCACAGATACGCAGTATTTT. It encodes CASSRRSTSTDTQYF. The genes are TRBV2 and TRBJ2-3; D remains unclear. Trimming pared 8 bases from V and 0 bases from J, leaving 15 bases between. CDR3 length equals 15 residues. Germline values: CDR1 SNHLY, CDR2 FYNNEI.

The chain has TRBV5-5 and TRBJ2-1, with a possible D match to TRBD2 (5 bases). V lost 0 bases and J lost 6, with 22 bases in between. CDR3 length equals 18 residues. Per germline, CDR1 SGHKS and CDR2 YYEKEE (reference sequence). The CDR3 region has the DNA TGTGCCAGCAGCTTGGTTTCTTGGAGCCGGATAGCGTCCAATGAGCAGTTCTTC. It specifies CASSLVSWSRIASNEQFF.

J is TRBJ1-1 and V is TRBV28; perhaps TRBD1 as D (6 bases). V was pared by 7 bases and J by 1 base, with 19 bases between. Looked up from germline, CDR1 is MDHEN and CDR2 is SYDVKM. The CDR3 totals 16 residues. CDR3 sequence (DNA): TGTGCCAGCACGTTGTCGGGGGGCGGAGAGAACACTGAAGCTTTCTTT. It yields the protein CASTLSGGGENTEAFF.

The count of this clone is one. The chain has TRBV19 and TRBJ2-4; 8 nucleotides agree with TRBD2. The CDR3 has 16 residues. Trimming at V came to 7 bases and at J to 4 bases, leaving 12 bases not matched to a gene. Germline CDR1 and CDR2: LNHDA and SQIVND (reference sequence). DNA of the CDR3: TGTGCCAGTATGGCGGTAGTAGCGGGATCGAAAAACATTCAGTACTTC. This encodes CASMAVVAGSKNIQYF.

The rearrangement joins TRBV5-1 to TRBJ1-5; 7 positions agree with TRBD1. CDR1 and CDR2 (germline): SGHRS, YFSETQ. There are 14 residues in the CDR3. With 7 bases clipped from V and 8 bases from J, the junction kept 12 bases outside the gene matches. The CDR3 nucleotides read TGCGCCAGCTCCAGGGGGGGGCAGGGAGAGCCCCAGCATTTT. Translation: CASSRGGQGEPQHF.

The V gene is TRBV5-1, the J gene TRBJ2-1; TRBD2 matches 8 bases. Per the germline V gene, CDR1 is SGHRS and CDR2 is YFSETQ. This CDR3 is 16 amino acids long. After removal of 5 bases from V and 0 bases from J, the junction contained 7 bases not matched to a gene. The CDR3 DNA reads as TGCGCCAGCAGGCAACGTAGCGGGAACTCCTACAATGAGCAGTTCTTC. Translated: CASRQRSGNSYNEQFF.

The chain has TRBV7-9 and TRBJ2-1; 8 nucleotides agree with TRBD2. The V and J ends lost 5 bases and 10 bases, in that order; junction bases with no gene match: 13. CDR3 length: 15 residues. Germline V gives CDR1 SEHNR, CDR2 FQNEAQ (reference sequence). The CDR3: CASSPGQSRGGEQFF. CDR3 coding DNA: TGTGCCAGCAGCCCCGGACAGTCTCGCGGGGGGGAGCAGTTCTTC.

The chain joins TRBV19 to TRBJ1-5; the match to TRBD1 covers 9 bases. This CDR3 contains 14 residues. The ends lost 7 bases at V and 6 bases at J; junction bases unmatched: 7. The germline V gene encodes CDR1 LNHDA and CDR2 SQIVND (reference sequence). The CDR3 spells CASKRQGQGQPQHF. The CDR3 region has the DNA TGTGCCAGTAAAAGGCAGGGACAGGGTCAGCCCCAGCATTTT.

This chain uses TRBV7-9 with TRBJ1-5; D possibly corresponds to TRBD1 (6 bases). V was pared by 1 base and J by 3 bases, with 10 bases between. Germline CDR1 and CDR2: SEHNR and FQNEAQ (reference sequence). The CDR3 is 15 residues long. This chain's CDR3 is CASSLVGADNQPQHF. For the CDR3, the DNA is TGTGCCAGCAGCTTAGTGGGGGCAGACAATCAGCCCCAGCATTTT. The full variable domain, in which reference TRBV7-9 and TRBJ1-5 provide the parts outside the CDR3, is DTGVSQNPRHKITKRGQNVTFRCDPISEHNRLYWYRQTLGQGPEFLTYFQNEAQLEKSRLLSDRFSAERPKGSFSTLEIQRTEQGDSAMYLCASSLVGADNQPQHFGDGTRLSIL.

The chain is built from TRBV11-1 and TRBJ1-1, with a tentative D call TRBD1 (6 bases). V lost 3 bases and J 8 bases, leaving 16 bases between the germline ends. The germline V gene has CDR1 SGHAT and CDR2 FQDESV (reference sequence). The CDR3 length is 14 residues. The CDR3 nucleotides are TGTGCCAGCAGCTTTTTTTCCGCCGGGACAGAAGCTTTCTTT. This translates into CASSFFSAGTEAFF.

The chain joins TRBV12-5 to TRBJ2-5; D possibly corresponds to TRBD2 (6 bases). CDR3 size: 14 residues. V was cut by 1 base and J by 9 bases, with 15 bases left in between. The V gene's germline CDR1 is LGHNT and CDR2 FRNRAP. The CDR3 bases are TGTGCTAGTGGTTTGGGGGACTCCCGTGGGGCCCAGTACTTC. This sequence encodes CASGLGDSRGAQYF.

V usage is TRBV6-5 and J usage is TRBJ2-6; D unclear. This CDR3 has 14 residues. The germline V gene encodes CDR1 MNHEY and CDR2 SVGAGI. Between the trimmed V and J ends, which lost 4 bases and 6 bases, there was a span of 10 bases. This CDR3 reads CASSFTAEANVLTF. CDR3 coding DNA: TGTGCCAGCAGTTTCACGGCTGAGGCCAACGTCCTGACTTTC.

This chain joins TRBV5-1 and TRBJ1-4; D possibly corresponds to TRBD1 (6 bases). V was shortened by 4 bases and J by 2 bases, with 12 bases between the two germline ends. This CDR3 is built from 15 residues. Germline CDR1 reads SGHRS; CDR2 reads YFSETQ. The CDR3: CASSPVTGTNEKLFF. Written as DNA, the CDR3 is TGCGCCAGCAGCCCGGTGACAGGCACTAATGAAAAACTGTTTTTT.

The chain carries TRBV20-1 and TRBJ2-1, with D unclear. The V gene lost 5 bases and the J gene lost 13 bases, with 12 bases spanning the gap. Germline values: CDR1 DFQATT, CDR2 SNEGSKA (reference sequence). CDR3 size: 10 residues. The CDR3 sequence: CSASVLLQFF. In DNA, the CDR3 is TGCAGTGCTTCTGTTTTGCTCCAGTTCTTC.

This clone was counted a single time. This rearrangement joins TRBV7-2 to TRBJ2-5; 8 nucleotides align to TRBD1. CDR1 and CDR2 from the germline V gene are SGHTA and FQGNSA. CDR3 length: 15 amino acids. V dropped 1 base and J dropped 5; count of bases not matched to a gene: 6. The CDR3 here is CASSLGAGGWETQYF. The CDR3 bases are TGTGCCAGCAGCTTAGGGGCAGGGGGCTGGGAGACCCAGTACTTC.